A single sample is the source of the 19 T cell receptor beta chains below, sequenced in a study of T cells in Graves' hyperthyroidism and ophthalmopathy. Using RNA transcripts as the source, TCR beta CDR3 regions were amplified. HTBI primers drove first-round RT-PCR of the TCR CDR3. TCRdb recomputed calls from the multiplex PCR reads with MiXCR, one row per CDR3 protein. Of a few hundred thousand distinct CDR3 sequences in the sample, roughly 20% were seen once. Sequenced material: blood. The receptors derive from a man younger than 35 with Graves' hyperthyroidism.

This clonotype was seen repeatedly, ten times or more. CDR3 in DNA: TGTGCCAGCAGTGAATATGTAGGGGCCGACACCGGGGAGCTGTTTTTT. Protein product: CASSEYVGADTGELFF. The chain recombines TRBV25-1 with TRBJ2-2; tentative D call: TRBD1 (5 bases). CDR1 and CDR2 (germline): MGHDK, SYGVNS. This CDR3 region has 16 residues. V was shortened by 0 bases and J by 3 bases, with 11 bases between the two germline ends.

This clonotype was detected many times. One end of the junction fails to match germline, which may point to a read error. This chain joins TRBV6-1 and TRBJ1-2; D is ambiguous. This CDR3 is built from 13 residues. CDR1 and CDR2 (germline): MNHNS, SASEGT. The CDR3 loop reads CASSEVWGYGYTF. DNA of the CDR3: TGTGCCAGCAGCGAAGTATGGGGCTATGGCTACACCTTC.

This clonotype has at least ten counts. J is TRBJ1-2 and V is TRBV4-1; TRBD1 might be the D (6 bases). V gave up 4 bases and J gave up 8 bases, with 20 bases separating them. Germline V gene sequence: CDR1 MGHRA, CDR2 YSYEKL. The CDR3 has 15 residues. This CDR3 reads CASSRNTGFLGGYTF. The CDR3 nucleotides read TGCGCCAGCAGCCGAAATACAGGGTTTCTTGGGGGCTACACCTTC.

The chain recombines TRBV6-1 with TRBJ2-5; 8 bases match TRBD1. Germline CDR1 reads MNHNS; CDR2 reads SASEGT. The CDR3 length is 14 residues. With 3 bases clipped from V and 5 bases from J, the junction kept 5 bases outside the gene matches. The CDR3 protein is CASSDRGHKETQYF. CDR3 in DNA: TGTGCCAGCAGTGACAGGGGGCATAAGGAGACCCAGTACTTC.

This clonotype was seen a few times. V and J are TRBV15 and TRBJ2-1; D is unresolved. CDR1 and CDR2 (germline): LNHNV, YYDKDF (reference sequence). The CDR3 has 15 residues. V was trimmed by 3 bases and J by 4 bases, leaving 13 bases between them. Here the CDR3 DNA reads TGTGCCACCAGCAGGCTAAACCCGGGTTACAATGAGCAGTTCTTC. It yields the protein CATSRLNPGYNEQFF.

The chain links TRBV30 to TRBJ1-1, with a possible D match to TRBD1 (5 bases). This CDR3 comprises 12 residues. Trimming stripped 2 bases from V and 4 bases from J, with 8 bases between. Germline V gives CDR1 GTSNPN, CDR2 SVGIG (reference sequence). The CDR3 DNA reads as TGTGCCTGGAGTCCCCAGGGCACTGAAGCTTTCTTT. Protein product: CAWSPQGTEAFF.

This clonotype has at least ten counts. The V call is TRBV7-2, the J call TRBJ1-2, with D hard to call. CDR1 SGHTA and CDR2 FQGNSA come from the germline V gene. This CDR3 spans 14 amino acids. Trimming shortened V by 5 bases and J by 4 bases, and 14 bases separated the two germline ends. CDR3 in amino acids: CASSPVTSTYGYTF. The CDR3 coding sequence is TGTGCCAGCAGCCCCGTGACATCGACCTATGGCTACACCTTC.

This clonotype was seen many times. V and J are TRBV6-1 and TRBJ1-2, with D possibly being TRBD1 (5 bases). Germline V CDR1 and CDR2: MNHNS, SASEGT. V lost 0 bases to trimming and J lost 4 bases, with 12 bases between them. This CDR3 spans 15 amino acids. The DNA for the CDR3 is TGTGCCAGCAGTGAAGCCCCGGGACGGAGCTATGGCTACACCTTC. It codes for CASSEAPGRSYGYTF.

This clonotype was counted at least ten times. The CDR3 coding sequence is TGTGCCACCAGTGATGCCAGGGCCCTTGGTGGCTACACCTTC. Amino acids: CATSDARALGGYTF. V usage is TRBV24-1 and J usage is TRBJ1-2, with D perhaps matching TRBD1 (5 bases). CDR1 and CDR2 (germline): KGHDR, SFDVKD. CDR3 size: 14 residues. Trimming pared 3 bases from V and 7 bases from J, leaving 14 bases between.

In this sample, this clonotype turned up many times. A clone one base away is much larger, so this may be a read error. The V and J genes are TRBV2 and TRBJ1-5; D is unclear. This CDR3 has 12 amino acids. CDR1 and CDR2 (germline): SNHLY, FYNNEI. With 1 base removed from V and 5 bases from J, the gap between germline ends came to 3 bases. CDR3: CASSEGDQPQHF. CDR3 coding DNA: TGTGCCAGCAGTGAAGGGGATCAGCCCCAGCATTTT.

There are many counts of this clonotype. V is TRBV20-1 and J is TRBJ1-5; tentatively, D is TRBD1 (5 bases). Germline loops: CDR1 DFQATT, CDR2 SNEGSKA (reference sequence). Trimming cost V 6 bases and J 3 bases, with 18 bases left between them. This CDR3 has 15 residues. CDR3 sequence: CSAKPGEGINQPQHF. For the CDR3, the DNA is TGCAGTGCCAAGCCGGGGGAGGGGATCAATCAGCCCCAGCATTTT.

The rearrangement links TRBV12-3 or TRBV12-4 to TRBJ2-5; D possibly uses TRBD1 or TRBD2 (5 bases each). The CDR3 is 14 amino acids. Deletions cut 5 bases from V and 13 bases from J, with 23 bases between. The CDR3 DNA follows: TGTGCCAGCAGTGAATCTGAAGCGTGGGGGACGGGGTACTTC. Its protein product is CASSESEAWGTGYF.

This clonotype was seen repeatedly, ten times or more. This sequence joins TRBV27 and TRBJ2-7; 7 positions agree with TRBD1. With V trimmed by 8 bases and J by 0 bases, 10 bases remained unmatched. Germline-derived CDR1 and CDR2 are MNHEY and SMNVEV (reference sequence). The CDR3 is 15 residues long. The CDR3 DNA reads TGTGCCAGCCAGTCGATCACAGGGGACTCCTACGAGCAGTACTTC. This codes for CASQSITGDSYEQYF.

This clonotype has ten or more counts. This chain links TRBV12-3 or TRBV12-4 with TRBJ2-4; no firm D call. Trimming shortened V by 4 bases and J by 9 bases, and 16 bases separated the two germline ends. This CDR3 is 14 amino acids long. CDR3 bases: TGTGCCAGCAGTTCCCCGAGTCCCTGGGGCATTCAGTACTTC. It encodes CASSSPSPWGIQYF.

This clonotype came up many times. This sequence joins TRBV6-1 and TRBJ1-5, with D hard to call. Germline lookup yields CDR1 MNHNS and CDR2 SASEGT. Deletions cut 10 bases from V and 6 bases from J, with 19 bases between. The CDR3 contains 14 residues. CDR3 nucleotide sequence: TGTGCCACGTCCGCTGGCAGGACGATTCAGCCCCAGCATTTT. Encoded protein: CATSAGRTIQPQHF.

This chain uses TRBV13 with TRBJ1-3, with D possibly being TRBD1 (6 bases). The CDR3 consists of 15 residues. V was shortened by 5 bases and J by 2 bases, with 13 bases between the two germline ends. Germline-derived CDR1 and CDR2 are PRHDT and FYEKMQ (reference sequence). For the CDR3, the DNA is TGTGCCAGCAGCCGCTTCAAGGGGGCTGGAAACACCATATATTTT. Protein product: CASSRFKGAGNTIYF.

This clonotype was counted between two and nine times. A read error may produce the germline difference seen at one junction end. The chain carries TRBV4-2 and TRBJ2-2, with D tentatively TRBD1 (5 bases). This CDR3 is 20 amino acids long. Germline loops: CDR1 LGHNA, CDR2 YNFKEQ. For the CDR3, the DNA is TGTGCCAGTAGCCGGACCGTTGTCAACTCACCCCAGGGAAACACCGGGGAGCTGTTTTTT. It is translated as CASSRTVVNSPQGNTGELFF.

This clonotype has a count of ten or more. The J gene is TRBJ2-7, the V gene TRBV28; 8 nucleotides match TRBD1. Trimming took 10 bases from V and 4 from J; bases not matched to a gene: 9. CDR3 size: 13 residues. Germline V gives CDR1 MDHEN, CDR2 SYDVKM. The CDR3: CATDTGGGYEQYF. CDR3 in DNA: TGTGCCACTGACACAGGGGGAGGATACGAGCAGTACTTC.

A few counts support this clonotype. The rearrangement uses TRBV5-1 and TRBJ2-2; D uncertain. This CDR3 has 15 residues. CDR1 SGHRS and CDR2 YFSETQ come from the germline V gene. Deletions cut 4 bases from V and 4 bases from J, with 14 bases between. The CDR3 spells CASSRVKTGTGELFF. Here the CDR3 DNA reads TGCGCCAGCAGCCGGGTGAAGACGGGCACCGGGGAGCTGTTTTTT.